This is a list of T cell receptor beta chains from one sample in a study of a mutant IDH1 vaccine in newly diagnosed glioma. TCRdb's copy holds only in-frame clones and misses some; the assay was immunoSEQ multiplex PCR. Of over 75,000 clones listed, about four fifths are singletons. The material sequenced was PBMCs, taken from a glioma patient treated with radiotherapy, temozolomide or both. Receptor source: a man in his forties or fifties with glioma. Each CDR3 is given with its conserved first and last residue. The order of the fields is clone size, D gene, J gene, V gene, CDR3 protein, CDR3 DNA. The D gene is left open where the match is weak. Clone size is stated in some rows and not others, as once, few, many or a class when expanded.

clone size: NA
D gene: TRBD2
J gene: TRBJ2-7
V gene: TRBV4-3
CDR3 protein: CASSQAGGHYEQYF
CDR3 DNA: TGCGCCAGCAGCCAGGCGGGGGGGCATTACGAGCAGTACTTC

clone size: once
D gene: NA
J gene: TRBJ2-7
V gene: TRBV10-1
CDR3 protein: CASSELGSSSYEQYF
CDR3 DNA: TGCGCCAGCAGTGAGCTAGGCAGTAGCTCCTACGAGCAGTACTTC

clone size: few
D gene: NA
J gene: TRBJ2-7
V gene: TRBV5-4
CDR3 protein: CASSLSSGGYEQYF
CDR3 DNA: TGTGCCAGCAGCTTGTCCTCTGGCGGTTACGAGCAGTACTTC

clone size: NA
D gene: NA
J gene: TRBJ2-3
V gene: TRBV12-2
CDR3 protein: CASRNRGRADTQYF
CDR3 DNA: TGTGCAAGTCGCAACCGAGGGAGGGCAGATACGCAGTATTTT

clone size: once
D gene: TRBD2
J gene: TRBJ2-1
V gene: TRBV19
CDR3 protein: CASKRGAGYNEQFF
CDR3 DNA: TGTGCCAGTAAGCGGGGGGCGGGTTACAATGAGCAGTTCTTC

clone size: NA
D gene: NA
J gene: TRBJ1-5
V gene: TRBV4-1
CDR3 protein: CASSQAGQSNQPQHF
CDR3 DNA: TGCGCCAGCAGCCAAGCGGGTCAGAGCAATCAGCCCCAGCATTTT

clone size: few
D gene: NA
J gene: TRBJ1-5
V gene: TRBV2
CDR3 protein: CASSDGQPQHF
CDR3 DNA: TGTGCCAGCAGTGACGGTCAGCCCCAGCATTTT

clone size: many
D gene: NA
J gene: TRBJ1-5
V gene: TRBV2
CDR3 protein: CASSERESNQPQHF
CDR3 DNA: TGTGCCAGCAGTGAAAGGGAGAGCAATCAGCCCCAGCATTTT

clone size: NA
D gene: NA
J gene: TRBJ1-3
V gene: TRBV11-2
CDR3 protein: CASSLPPSSVSGNTIYF
CDR3 DNA: TGTGCCAGCAGCTTACCTCCGAGCAGCGTCTCTGGAAACACCATATATTTT

clone size: NA
D gene: NA
J gene: TRBJ2-7
V gene: TRBV30
CDR3 protein: CAWTPRLEPYEQYF
CDR3 DNA: TGTGCCTGGACCCCCCGCCTGGAACCCTACGAGCAGTACTTC

clone size: NA
D gene: TRBD2
J gene: TRBJ2-5
V gene: TRBV5-4
CDR3 protein: CASSLRRGAQETQYF
CDR3 DNA: TGTGCCAGCAGCCTCCGGCGGGGGGCTCAAGAGACCCAGTACTTC

clone size: NA
D gene: NA
J gene: TRBJ2-7
V gene: TRBV5-1
CDR3 protein: CASSTYYEQYF
CDR3 DNA: TGCGCCAGCAGCACCTACTACGAGCAGTACTTC

clone size: NA
D gene: TRBD1
J gene: TRBJ2-2
V gene: TRBV27
CDR3 protein: CASSPHRSDRVVTGELFF
CDR3 DNA: TGTGCCAGCAGTCCCCACCGATCGGACAGGGTGGTCACCGGGGAGCTGTTTTTT

clone size: NA
D gene: TRBD1
J gene: TRBJ1-2
V gene: TRBV7-6
CDR3 protein: CASSSRSGQGLGGYTF
CDR3 DNA: TGTGCCAGCAGCTCCCGCTCGGGACAGGGCTTGGGTGGCTACACCTTC

clone size: NA
D gene: NA
J gene: TRBJ2-1
V gene: TRBV19
CDR3 protein: CASSIPYNEQFF
CDR3 DNA: TGTGCCAGTAGTATCCCCTACAATGAGCAGTTCTTC

clone size: NA
D gene: TRBD2
J gene: TRBJ2-5
V gene: TRBV18
CDR3 protein: CASSRTIPGLQETQYF
CDR3 DNA: TGTGCCAGCTCACGAACTATTCCGGGACTACAAGAGACCCAGTACTTC

clone size: once
D gene: TRBD1
J gene: TRBJ2-4
V gene: TRBV19
CDR3 protein: CASTARDSKDQYF
CDR3 DNA: TGTGCCAGTACCGCAAGGGACAGTAAAGATCAGTACTTC

clone size: NA
D gene: TRBD1
J gene: TRBJ1-1
V gene: TRBV6-4
CDR3 protein: CASSVDRVNTEAFF
CDR3 DNA: TGTGCCAGCAGTGTCGACAGGGTGAACACTGAAGCTTTCTTT

clone size: NA
D gene: NA
J gene: TRBJ1-5
V gene: TRBV7-3
CDR3 protein: CASSSQPGPNQPQHF
CDR3 DNA: TGTGCCAGCAGCTCCCAGCCGGGTCCCAATCAGCCCCAGCATTTT

clone size: NA
D gene: TRBD2
J gene: TRBJ2-7
V gene: TRBV30
CDR3 protein: CAWSGTSGFYEQYF
CDR3 DNA: TGTGCCTGGAGTGGGACTAGCGGATTCTACGAGCAGTACTTC

clone size: NA
D gene: TRBD1
J gene: TRBJ1-5
V gene: TRBV30
CDR3 protein: CAWSARTGRGNQPQHF
CDR3 DNA: TGTGCCTGGAGTGCGAGGACAGGGAGGGGCAATCAGCCCCAGCATTTT

clone size: NA
D gene: TRBD1
J gene: TRBJ2-4
V gene: TRBV7-2
CDR3 protein: CASSLEQGIKNIQYF
CDR3 DNA: TGTGCCAGCAGCTTAGAACAGGGGATCAAAAACATTCAGTACTTC

clone size: NA
D gene: TRBD1
J gene: TRBJ1-2
V gene: TRBV7-8
CDR3 protein: CASSSRPTGGREHYGYTF
CDR3 DNA: TGTGCCAGCAGCTCACGGCCCACAGGGGGCCGAGAGCACTATGGCTACACCTTC

clone size: NA
D gene: NA
J gene: TRBJ2-1
V gene: TRBV5-1
CDR3 protein: CASSRILNEQFF
CDR3 DNA: TGCGCCAGCAGCCGTATCCTGAATGAGCAGTTCTTC

clone size: NA
D gene: TRBD1
J gene: TRBJ1-4
V gene: TRBV5-6
CDR3 protein: CASSSRTGGGEKLFF
CDR3 DNA: TGTGCCAGCAGCTCTCGGACAGGGGGCGGCGAAAAACTGTTTTTT

clone size: NA
D gene: NA
J gene: TRBJ2-7
V gene: TRBV19
CDR3 protein: CARRCGTVPLYEQYF
CDR3 DNA: TGTGCCAGGAGGTGCGGGACAGTCCCCCTCTACGAGCAGTACTTC

clone size: NA
D gene: TRBD2
J gene: TRBJ2-7
V gene: TRBV4-1
CDR3 protein: CASSQALRLAPNSYEQYF
CDR3 DNA: TGCGCCAGCAGCCAAGCCCTCAGACTAGCGCCTAACTCCTACGAGCAGTACTTC

clone size: NA
D gene: NA
J gene: TRBJ1-6
V gene: TRBV7-2
CDR3 protein: CASSLSWTADSPLHF
CDR3 DNA: TGTGCCAGCAGCCTTAGTTGGACGGCGGATTCACCCCTCCACTTT

clone size: NA
D gene: NA
J gene: TRBJ2-2
V gene: TRBV13
CDR3 protein: CASSNARTGELFF
CDR3 DNA: TGTGCCAGCAGCAACGCCCGGACCGGGGAGCTGTTTTTT

clone size: NA
D gene: NA
J gene: TRBJ2-1
V gene: TRBV7-8
CDR3 protein: CASSRRSGGPPGEQFF
CDR3 DNA: TGTGCCAGCAGCCGTAGGTCCGGGGGGCCCCCAGGGGAGCAGTTCTTC

clone size: NA
D gene: NA
J gene: TRBJ1-4
V gene: TRBV30
CDR3 protein: CARAERGGINEKLFF
CDR3 DNA: TGTGCCCGGGCCGAACGAGGGGGGATTAATGAAAAACTGTTTTTT

clone size: NA
D gene: NA
J gene: TRBJ1-4
V gene: TRBV27
CDR3 protein: CASSLGTRSEKLFF
CDR3 DNA: TGTGCCAGCAGTTTAGGGACACGGAGTGAAAAACTGTTTTTT

clone size: few
D gene: TRBD1
J gene: TRBJ1-1
V gene: TRBV27
CDR3 protein: CATGTGMNTEAFF
CDR3 DNA: TGTGCCACCGGGACAGGCATGAACACTGAAGCTTTCTTT

clone size: NA
D gene: NA
J gene: TRBJ2-3
V gene: TRBV9
CDR3 protein: CASSVEQRTDTQCF
CDR3 DNA: TGTGCCAGCAGCGTCGAGCAGCGCACAGATACGCAGTGTTTT

clone size: NA
D gene: TRBD2
J gene: TRBJ2-1
V gene: TRBV6-1
CDR3 protein: CASSEGPPSSGYYNGQFF
CDR3 DNA: TGTGCCAGCAGTGAAGGCCCCCCCAGTAGCGGGTACTACAATGGGCAGTTCTTC

clone size: NA
D gene: NA
J gene: TRBJ2-5
V gene: TRBV5-8
CDR3 protein: CASSPGERKRQETQYF
CDR3 DNA: TGTGCCAGCAGCCCAGGAGAAAGAAAGCGGCAAGAGACCCAGTACTTC

clone size: NA
D gene: NA
J gene: TRBJ2-5
V gene: TRBV30
CDR3 protein: CAWSVLGLGTQYF
CDR3 DNA: TGTGCCTGGAGTGTACTGGGGCTGGGGACCCAGTACTTC

clone size: NA
D gene: NA
J gene: TRBJ2-7
V gene: TRBV5-8
CDR3 protein: CASSLSHEQYF
CDR3 DNA: TGTGCCAGCAGCTTATCCCACGAGCAGTACTTC

clone size: NA
D gene: NA
J gene: TRBJ1-3
V gene: TRBV7-2
CDR3 protein: CASSLGTFSGNTIYF
CDR3 DNA: TGTGCCAGCAGCTTAGGGACATTCTCTGGAAACACCATATATTTT

clone size: few
D gene: NA
J gene: TRBJ2-7
V gene: TRBV21-1
CDR3 protein: CASSKATGHSYEQYF
CDR3 DNA: TGTGCCAGCAGCAAAGCAACGGGACACTCCTACGAGCAGTACTTC

clone size: few
D gene: NA
J gene: TRBJ1-1
V gene: TRBV6-5
CDR3 protein: CASSKLSANLEAFF
CDR3 DNA: TGTGCCAGCAGTAAATTGTCGGCAAACCTCGAAGCTTTCTTT

clone size: NA
D gene: NA
J gene: TRBJ2-1
V gene: TRBV15
CDR3 protein: CATRAESRSYNEQFF
CDR3 DNA: TGTGCCACCCGTGCTGAGAGTAGGTCCTACAATGAGCAGTTCTTC

clone size: NA
D gene: NA
J gene: TRBJ1-2
V gene: TRBV6-5
CDR3 protein: CASSEAGSWGYTF
CDR3 DNA: TGTGCCAGCAGTGAAGCGGGGAGTTGGGGCTACACCTTC

clone size: NA
D gene: TRBD2
J gene: TRBJ2-1
V gene: TRBV14
CDR3 protein: CASTSSRWSGGEQFF
CDR3 DNA: TGTGCCAGCACCTCAAGTCGGTGGAGCGGGGGGGAGCAGTTCTTC

clone size: NA
D gene: NA
J gene: TRBJ1-4
V gene: TRBV6-1
CDR3 protein: CASSGPVLFF
CDR3 DNA: TGTGCCAGCAGTGGGCCCGTACTGTTTTTT

clone size: NA
D gene: TRBD1
J gene: TRBJ2-5
V gene: TRBV7-2
CDR3 protein: CASSSDRGMGETQYF
CDR3 DNA: TGTGCCAGCAGCTCGGACAGGGGGATGGGGGAGACCCAGTACTTC

clone size: NA
D gene: NA
J gene: TRBJ2-7
V gene: TRBV7-9
CDR3 protein: CASSSRTDRSYEQYF
CDR3 DNA: TGTGCCAGCAGCTCCCGGACCGACAGATCCTACGAGCAGTACTTC

clone size: NA
D gene: NA
J gene: TRBJ1-2
V gene: TRBV2
CDR3 protein: CASRETAGYTF
CDR3 DNA: TGTGCCAGCAGGGAGACAGCTGGCTACACCTTC

clone size: NA
D gene: NA
J gene: TRBJ1-4
V gene: TRBV7-8
CDR3 protein: CASSPFRPPTREKLFF
CDR3 DNA: TGTGCCAGCAGCCCCTTCCGACCGCCGACGAGGGAAAAACTGTTTTTT

clone size: NA
D gene: NA
J gene: TRBJ1-5
V gene: TRBV18
CDR3 protein: CASSPLDRSYSNQPQHF
CDR3 DNA: TGTGCCAGCTCACCCCTCGACAGGTCCTATAGCAATCAGCCCCAGCATTTT

clone size: once
D gene: NA
J gene: TRBJ2-7
V gene: TRBV7-2
CDR3 protein: CASSLRDGWGEDYEQYF
CDR3 DNA: TGTGCCAGCAGCTTAAGGGACGGATGGGGAGAAGACTACGAGCAGTACTTC